This T cell receptor (beta chain) was recorded in a study of PD-1 blockade in classical Hodgkin lymphoma. Only in-frame clones appear in the TCRdb table, and some are missing; sequencing was by immunoSEQ multiplex PCR. Found here are 85,000 to 90,000 clones, 90% of them singletons; the top ten hold under 3%. V shed 1 base and J shed 2 bases, with 5 bases lying between them. From germline, CDR1 is SGHTA and CDR2 FQGTGA. This CDR3 spans 13 amino acids. Time point given: cycle 4 day 1 (C4D1), after more than 5 weeks of nivolumab. All patients experienced relapse after autologous stem cell transplantation, and brentuximab vedotin exposure was variable.

The sample in question was peripheral blood mononuclear cells (PBMCs), obtained before the fourth cycle of nivolumab. The chain couples TRBV7-3 to TRBJ1-1; no clear D. This TCR came from a human donor with classical Hodgkin lymphoma. CDR3 sequence (DNA): TGTGCCAGCAGCTTAATGGAAAACACTGAAGCTTTCTTT. Translated, it gives CASSLMENTEAFF. Looking up the rest from reference TRBV7-3 and TRBJ1-1 gives the full variable domain: GAGVSQTPSNKVTEKGKYVELRCDPISGHTALYWYRQSLGQGPEFLIYFQGTGAADDSGLPNDRFFAVRPEGSVSTLKIQRTERGDSAVYLCASSLMENTEAFFGQGTRLTVV.